This TCR beta chain was captured in a study of blood T cell repertoires in COVID-19 (dated by TCRdb to about 2020). Concerning the study at large: Collaborator samples came from the United States, Italy and Spain and covered acute and convalescent phases of COVID-19. Nearly every sample came with metadata listing a de-identified subject ID, COVID-19 status, age in years and sex. The prospective study material was composed of cDNA or gDNA derived from T cells, B-cell-depleted T cells, or PBMCs. The dataset comprised deeply sampled blood TCRbeta repertoires from subjects exposed to, actively infected with, or recovered from COVID-19. Where available, HLA class I and class II types were obtained from metadata supplied by the sample provider rather than from assay-based typing. The repertoires were released in a freely available public database meant as a resource for research on the immune response to SARS-CoV-2. The samples were drawn from the first 160 participants of the ongoing ImmuneRACE study and from 1,254 subjects provided by 6 global collaborators. What the authors observed across the whole study: Clinical and demographic metadata were provided uncurated, with the amount varying by source and participant.

Whole blood was collected in K2EDTA tubes by collaborating institutions according to the institutions' own protocols. For TCRbeta analysis, collaborator samples were shipped as frozen whole blood, as isolated PBMCs, or as DNA extracted from either sample type. V drops 3 bases and J drops 2 bases, leaving 12 bases in between. The CDR3 starts with the cysteine, ends with the phenylalanine, and has 16 residues. The CDR3 DNA has 48 bases and is translated from base 1. CDR1 is given as SGHDT and CDR2 as YYEEEE, both from the germline V gene. A remark on this clone: Its antigen is unknown. No base quality information exists; no much larger clone differs at one position.

TCRbeta CDR3 regions were amplified from genomic DNA by means of the immunoSEQ Assay, a bias-controlled multiplex PCR. In the original analysis: Nucleated cell counts per sample were estimated from amplification of reference gene primers within the assay. To quantify the absolute abundance of each unique TCRbeta CDR3 rearrangement, sequence reads were collapsed and filtered. For each sample, productive Simpson clonality was calculated as the square root of Simpson's diversity index across productive rearrangements. TCRdb took over this immuneACCESS table, retaining in-frame rearrangements with V and J assigned. Such tables are incomplete; in checked studies, under half of the missing clones stem from an unresolved V gene, and the remainder is unexplained. V, J and clone size are taken as reported in that table, and D and trimming were inferred from the DNA itself. The sample table contains around 74,000 clones; only one count was recorded for 80% to 90% of them. The ten largest account for about 4.5% of the sample.

The receptor comes from a middle-aged man with active COVID-19. The chain employs TRBV5-6 and TRBJ2-6; a weak D assignment points to TRBD1 (6 bases agree). The specimen sequenced was peripheral blood. For the CDR3, the sequence is CASSSNRVAGANVLTF. The DNA sequence is given as TGTGCCAGCAGCTCAAACAGGGTGGCTGGGGCCAACGTCCTGACTTTC.